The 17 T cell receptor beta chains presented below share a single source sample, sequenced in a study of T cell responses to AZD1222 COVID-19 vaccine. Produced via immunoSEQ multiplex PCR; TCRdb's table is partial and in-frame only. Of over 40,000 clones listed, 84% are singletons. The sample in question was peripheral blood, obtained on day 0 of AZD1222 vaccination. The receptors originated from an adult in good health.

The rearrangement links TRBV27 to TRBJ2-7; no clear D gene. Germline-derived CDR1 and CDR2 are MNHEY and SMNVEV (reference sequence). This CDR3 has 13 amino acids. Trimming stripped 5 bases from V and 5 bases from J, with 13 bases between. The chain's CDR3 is CASSTSDEDEQYF. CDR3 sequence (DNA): TGTGCCAGCAGTACCTCCGACGAAGACGAGCAGTACTTC.

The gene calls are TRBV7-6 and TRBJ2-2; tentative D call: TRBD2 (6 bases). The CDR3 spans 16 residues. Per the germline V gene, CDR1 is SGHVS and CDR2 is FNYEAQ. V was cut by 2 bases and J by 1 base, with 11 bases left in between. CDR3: CASSLNSGQNTGELFF. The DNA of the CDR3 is TGTGCCAGCAGCTTAAATAGCGGACAGAACACCGGGGAGCTGTTTTTT.

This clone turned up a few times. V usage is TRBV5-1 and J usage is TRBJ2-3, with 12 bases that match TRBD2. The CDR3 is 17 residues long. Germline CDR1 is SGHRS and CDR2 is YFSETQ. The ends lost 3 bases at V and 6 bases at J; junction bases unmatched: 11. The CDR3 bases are TGCGCCAGCAGCTCCAGACTAGCGGGAGAGATAGTGGATACGCAGTATTTT. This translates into CASSSRLAGEIVDTQYF.

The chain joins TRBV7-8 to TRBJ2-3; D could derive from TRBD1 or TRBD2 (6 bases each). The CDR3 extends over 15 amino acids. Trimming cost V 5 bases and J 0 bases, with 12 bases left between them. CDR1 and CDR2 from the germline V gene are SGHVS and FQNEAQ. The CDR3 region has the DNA TGTGCCAGCAGCGAGACTAGGGGGAGCACAGATACGCAGTATTTT. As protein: CASSETRGSTDTQYF.

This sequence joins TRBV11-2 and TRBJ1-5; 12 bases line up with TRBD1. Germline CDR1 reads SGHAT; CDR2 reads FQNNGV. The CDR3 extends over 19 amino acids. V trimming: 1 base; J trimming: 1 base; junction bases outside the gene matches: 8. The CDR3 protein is CASSLGTGTGGASNQPQHF. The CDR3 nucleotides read TGTGCCAGCAGCTTAGGGACCGGGACAGGGGGCGCAAGCAATCAGCCCCAGCATTTT. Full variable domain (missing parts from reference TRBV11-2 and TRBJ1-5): EAGVAQSPRYKIIEKRQSVAFWCNPISGHATLYWYQQILGQGPKLLIQFQNNGVVDDSQLPKDRFSAERLKGVDSTLKIQPAKLEDSAVYLCASSLGTGTGGASNQPQHFGDGTRLSIL.

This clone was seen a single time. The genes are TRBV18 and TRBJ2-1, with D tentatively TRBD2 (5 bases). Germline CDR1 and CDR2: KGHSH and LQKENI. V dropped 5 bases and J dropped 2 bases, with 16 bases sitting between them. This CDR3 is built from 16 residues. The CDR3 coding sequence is TGTGCCAGCTCAACTCTTGCGGAGGATACCTACAATGAGCAGTTCTTC. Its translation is CASSTLAEDTYNEQFF.

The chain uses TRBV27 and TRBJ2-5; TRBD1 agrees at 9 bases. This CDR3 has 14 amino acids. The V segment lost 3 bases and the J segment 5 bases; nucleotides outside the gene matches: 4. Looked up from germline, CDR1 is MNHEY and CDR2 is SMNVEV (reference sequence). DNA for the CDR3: TGTGCCAGCAGTTTTACAGGGGGCTGGGAGACCCAGTACTTC. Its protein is CASSFTGGWETQYF.

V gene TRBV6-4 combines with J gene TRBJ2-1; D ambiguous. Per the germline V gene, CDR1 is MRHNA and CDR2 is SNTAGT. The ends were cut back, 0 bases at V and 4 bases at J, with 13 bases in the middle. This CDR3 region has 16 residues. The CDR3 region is CASSDSILVPYNEQFF. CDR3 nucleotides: TGTGCCAGCAGTGACTCGATTCTAGTCCCTTACAATGAGCAGTTCTTC.

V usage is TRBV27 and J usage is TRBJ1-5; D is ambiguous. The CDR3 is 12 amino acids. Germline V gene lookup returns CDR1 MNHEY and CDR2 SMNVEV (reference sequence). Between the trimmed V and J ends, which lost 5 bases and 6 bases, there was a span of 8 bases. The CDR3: CASSPGRQPQHF. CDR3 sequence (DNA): TGTGCCAGCAGTCCCGGCCGTCAGCCCCAGCATTTT.

The CDR3 here is CSGGQPNTEAFF. DNA of the CDR3: TGCAGCGGCGGACAGCCGAACACTGAAGCTTTCTTT. The chain joins TRBV29-1 to TRBJ1-1; D may be TRBD1 (6 bases). The CDR3 is 12 residues long. The germline V gene encodes CDR1 SQVTM and CDR2 ANQGSEA. The V and J ends lost 7 bases and 1 base respectively, with 10 bases between them.

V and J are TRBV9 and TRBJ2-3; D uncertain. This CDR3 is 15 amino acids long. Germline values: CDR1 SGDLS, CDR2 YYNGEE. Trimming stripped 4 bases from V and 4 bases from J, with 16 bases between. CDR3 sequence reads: CASSPRTLIADTQYF. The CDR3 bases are TGTGCCAGCAGCCCGCGGACGTTAATCGCAGATACGCAGTATTTT. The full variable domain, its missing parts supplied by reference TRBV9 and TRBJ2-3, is DSGVTQTPKHLITATGQRVTLRCSPRSGDLSVYWYQQSLDQGLQFLIQYYNGEERAKGNILERFSAQQFPDLHSELNLSSLELGDSALYFCASSPRTLIADTQYFGPGTRLTVL.

As DNA, the CDR3 is TGTGCCAGTAGTATGAGCAAGGATCAGCCCCAGCATTTT. It translates to CASSMSKDQPQHF. V usage is TRBV19 and J usage is TRBJ1-5; D is unresolved. Germline CDR1 is LNHDA and CDR2 is SQIVND (reference sequence). The CDR3 is made up of 13 amino acids. The V end was cut by 3 bases, the J end by 5 bases, with 8 bases between.

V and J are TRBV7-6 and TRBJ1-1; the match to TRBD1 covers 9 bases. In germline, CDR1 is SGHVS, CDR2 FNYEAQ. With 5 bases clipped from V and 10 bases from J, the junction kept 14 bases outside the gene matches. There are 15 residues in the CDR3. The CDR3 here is CASSRLTGGEEGAFF. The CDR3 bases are TGTGCCAGCAGCCGATTGACAGGGGGGGAGGAGGGAGCTTTCTTT.

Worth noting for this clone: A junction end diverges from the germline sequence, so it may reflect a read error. The CDR3 loop reads CSATDVSGTDTQYF. CDR3 DNA sequence: TGCAGTGCTACTGACGTATCGGGCACGGATACGCAGTATTTT. The J gene is TRBJ2-3, the V gene TRBV20-1; D gene unclear. Germline V CDR1 and CDR2: DFQATT, SNEGSKA (reference sequence). The CDR3 runs to 14 residues.

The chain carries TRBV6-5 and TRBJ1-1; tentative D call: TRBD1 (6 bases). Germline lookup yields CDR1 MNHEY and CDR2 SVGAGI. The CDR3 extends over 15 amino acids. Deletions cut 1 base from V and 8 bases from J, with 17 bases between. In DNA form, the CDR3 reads TGTGCCAGCAGTTACTTCGGCAGGGGAAGCAAGGAAGCTTTCTTT. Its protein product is CASSYFGRGSKEAFF.

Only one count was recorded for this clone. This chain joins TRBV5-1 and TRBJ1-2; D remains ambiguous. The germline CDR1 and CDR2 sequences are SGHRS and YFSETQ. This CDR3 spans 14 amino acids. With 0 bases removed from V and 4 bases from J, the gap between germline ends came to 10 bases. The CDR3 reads CASSLGVTTYGYTF. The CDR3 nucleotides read TGCGCCAGCAGCTTGGGCGTCACCACCTATGGCTACACCTTC.

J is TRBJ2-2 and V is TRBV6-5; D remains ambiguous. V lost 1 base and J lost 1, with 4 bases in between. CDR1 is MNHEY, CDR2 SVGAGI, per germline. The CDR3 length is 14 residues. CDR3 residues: CASSYWENTGELFF. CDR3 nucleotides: TGTGCCAGCAGTTACTGGGAGAACACCGGGGAGCTGTTTTTT.